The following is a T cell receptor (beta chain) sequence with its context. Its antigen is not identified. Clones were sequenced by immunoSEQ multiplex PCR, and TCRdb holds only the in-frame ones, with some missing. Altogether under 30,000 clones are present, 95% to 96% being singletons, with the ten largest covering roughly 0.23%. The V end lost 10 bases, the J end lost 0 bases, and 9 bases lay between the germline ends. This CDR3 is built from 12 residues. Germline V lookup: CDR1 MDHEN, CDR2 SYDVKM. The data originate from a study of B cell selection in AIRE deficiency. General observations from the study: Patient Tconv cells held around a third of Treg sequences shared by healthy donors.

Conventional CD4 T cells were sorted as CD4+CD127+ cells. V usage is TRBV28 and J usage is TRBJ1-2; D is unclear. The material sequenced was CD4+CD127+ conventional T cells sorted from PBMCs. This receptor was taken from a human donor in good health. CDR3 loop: CAIADSNYGYTF. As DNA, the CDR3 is TGTGCCATCGCAGATTCTAACTATGGCTACACCTTC.